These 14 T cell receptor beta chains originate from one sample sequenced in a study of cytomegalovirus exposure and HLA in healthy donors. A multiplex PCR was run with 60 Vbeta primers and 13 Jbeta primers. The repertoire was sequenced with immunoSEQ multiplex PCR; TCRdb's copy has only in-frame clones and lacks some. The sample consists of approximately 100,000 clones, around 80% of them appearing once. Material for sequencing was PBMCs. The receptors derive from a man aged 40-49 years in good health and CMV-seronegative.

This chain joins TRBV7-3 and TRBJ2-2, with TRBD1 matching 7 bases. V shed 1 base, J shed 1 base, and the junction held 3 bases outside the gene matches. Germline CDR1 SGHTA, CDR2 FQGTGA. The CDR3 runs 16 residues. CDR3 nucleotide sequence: TGTGCCAGCAGCTTAAGTCGGACAGGGAACACCGGGGAGCTGTTTTTT. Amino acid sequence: CASSLSRTGNTGELFF.

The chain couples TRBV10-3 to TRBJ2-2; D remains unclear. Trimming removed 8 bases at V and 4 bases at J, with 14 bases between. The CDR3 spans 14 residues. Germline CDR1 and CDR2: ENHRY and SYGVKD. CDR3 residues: CAISYQVGTGELFF. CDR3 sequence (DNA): TGTGCCATCTCCTATCAGGTTGGCACCGGGGAGCTGTTTTTT.

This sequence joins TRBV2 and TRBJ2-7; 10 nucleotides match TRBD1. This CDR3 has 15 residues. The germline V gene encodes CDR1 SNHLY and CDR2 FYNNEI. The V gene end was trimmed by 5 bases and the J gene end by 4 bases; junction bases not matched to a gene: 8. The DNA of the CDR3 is TGTGCCAGCAGTCGGCCGGGACAGGGGAAATACGAGCAGTACTTC. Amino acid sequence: CASSRPGQGKYEQYF. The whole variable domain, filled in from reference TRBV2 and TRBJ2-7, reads EPEVTQTPSHQVTQMGQEVILRCVPISNHLYFYWYRQILGQKVEFLVSFYNNEISEKSEIFDDQFSVERPDGSNFTLKIRSTKLEDSAMYFCASSRPGQGKYEQYFGPGTRLTVT.

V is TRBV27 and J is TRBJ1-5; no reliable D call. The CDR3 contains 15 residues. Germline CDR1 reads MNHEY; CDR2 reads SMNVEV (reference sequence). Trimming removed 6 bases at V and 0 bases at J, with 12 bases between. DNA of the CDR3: TGTGCCAGCAGCCTTAACAGCTATAGCAATCAGCCCCAGCATTTT. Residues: CASSLNSYSNQPQHF.

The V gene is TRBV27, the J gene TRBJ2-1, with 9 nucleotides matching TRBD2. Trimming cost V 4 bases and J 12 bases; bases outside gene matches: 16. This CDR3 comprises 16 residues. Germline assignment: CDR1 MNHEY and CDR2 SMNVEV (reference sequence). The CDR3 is CASSSADGLAGSRQFF. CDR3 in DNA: TGTGCCAGCAGTTCCGCAGATGGGCTAGCGGGGAGTCGGCAGTTCTTC.

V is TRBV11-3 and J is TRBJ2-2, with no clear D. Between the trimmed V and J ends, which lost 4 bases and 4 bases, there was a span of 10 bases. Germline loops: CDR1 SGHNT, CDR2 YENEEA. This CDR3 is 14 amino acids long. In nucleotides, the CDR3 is TGTGCCAGCAGCTCTTTCCAAGCCACCGGGGAGCTGTTTTTT. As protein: CASSSFQATGELFF.

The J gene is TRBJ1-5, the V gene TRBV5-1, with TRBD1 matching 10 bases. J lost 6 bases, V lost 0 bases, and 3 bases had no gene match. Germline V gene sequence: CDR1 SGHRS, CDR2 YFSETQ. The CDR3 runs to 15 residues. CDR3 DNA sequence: TGCGCCAGCAGCTTGGAAGGGGACAGGGGTCAGCCCCAGCATTTT. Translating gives CASSLEGDRGQPQHF.

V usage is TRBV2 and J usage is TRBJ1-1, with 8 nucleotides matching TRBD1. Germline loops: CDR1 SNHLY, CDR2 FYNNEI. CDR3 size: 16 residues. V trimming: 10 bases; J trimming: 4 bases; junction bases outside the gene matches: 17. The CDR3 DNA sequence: TGTGCCACCCGCCCGGGACAGGTAATCAGGGGCACTGAAGCTTTCTTT. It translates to CATRPGQVIRGTEAFF.

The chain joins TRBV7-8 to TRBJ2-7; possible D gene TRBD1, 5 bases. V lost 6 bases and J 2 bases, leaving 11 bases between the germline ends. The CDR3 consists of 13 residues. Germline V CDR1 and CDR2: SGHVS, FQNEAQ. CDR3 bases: TGTGCCAGCAGGGACATCGTCGCCTACGAGCAGTACTTC. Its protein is CASRDIVAYEQYF.

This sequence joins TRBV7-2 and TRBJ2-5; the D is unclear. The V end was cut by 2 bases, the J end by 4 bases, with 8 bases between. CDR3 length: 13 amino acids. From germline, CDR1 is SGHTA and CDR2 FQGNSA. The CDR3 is CASSLQWRETQYF. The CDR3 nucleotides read TGTGCCAGCAGCTTACAATGGAGAGAGACCCAGTACTTC.

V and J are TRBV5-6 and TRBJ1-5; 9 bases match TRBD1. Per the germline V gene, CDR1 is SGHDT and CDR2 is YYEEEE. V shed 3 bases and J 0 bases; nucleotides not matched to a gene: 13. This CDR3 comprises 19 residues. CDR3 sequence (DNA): TGTGCCAGCAGCTCGAGGGACAGGGAAGGCCTAATTAGCAATCAGCCCCAGCATTTT. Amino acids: CASSSRDREGLISNQPQHF.

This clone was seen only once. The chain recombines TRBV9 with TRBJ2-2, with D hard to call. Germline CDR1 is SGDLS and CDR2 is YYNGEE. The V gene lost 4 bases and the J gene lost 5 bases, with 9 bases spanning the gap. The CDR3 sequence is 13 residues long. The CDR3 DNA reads TGTGCCAGCAGCTCTCAGATTACCGGGGAGCTGTTTTTT. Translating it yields CASSSQITGELFF.

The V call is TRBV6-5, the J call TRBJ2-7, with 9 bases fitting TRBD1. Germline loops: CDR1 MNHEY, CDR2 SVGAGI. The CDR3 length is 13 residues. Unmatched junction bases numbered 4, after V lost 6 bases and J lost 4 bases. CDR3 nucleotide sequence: TGTGCCAGCAGCTGGGACAGGGAATACGAGCAGTACTTC. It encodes CASSWDREYEQYF.

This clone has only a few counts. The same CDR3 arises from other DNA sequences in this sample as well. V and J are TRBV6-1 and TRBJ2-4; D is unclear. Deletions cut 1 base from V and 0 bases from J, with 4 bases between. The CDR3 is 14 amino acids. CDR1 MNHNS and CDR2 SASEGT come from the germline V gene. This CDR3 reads CASSEDRAKNIQYF. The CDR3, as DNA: TGTGCCAGCAGTGAAGACAGAGCCAAAAACATTCAGTACTTC.